The sequence of this TCR beta chain was determined in a study of OX40 agonist ivuxolimab in advanced cancers. Trimming left V 1 base short and J 5 bases short, with 9 bases between. From germline, CDR1 is MGHDK and CDR2 SYGVNS. The CDR3 runs to 14 residues. The table lists this clone with a few counts. The table came from immunoSEQ multiplex PCR; TCRdb's copy has only in-frame clones and leaves some out. Of about 38,000 clones listed, roughly 80% are singletons. The chain employs TRBV25-1 and TRBJ1-5; maybe TRBD1 (5 bases). The sample in question was CD4+ or CD8+ T cells sorted from blood, obtained in a trial of the OX40 agonist ivuxolimab. The clonotype was recovered from an adult with an advanced solid tumor such as melanoma, head and neck, liver or kidney cancer. The CDR3 loop is CASSEWGSDQPQHF. The CDR3 DNA reads as TGTGCCAGCAGTGAATGGGGCAGCGATCAGCCCCAGCATTTT.